These 3 T cell receptor beta chains came from one sample sequenced in a study of shared clonotypes between healthy human individuals. Selected positively for CCR7 and CD45RO-negative, naive CD8 cells excluded terminally differentiated effector memory CD45RA+ cells. The data were produced by immunoSEQ multiplex PCR, yet TCRdb's version contains in-frame clones alone and is incomplete. The sample records some 2,000,000 clones, less than 95% being singletons. Sequencing input: naive CD8+ T cells sorted from blood. The source is a man aged 18 to 35 in good health.

The chain joins TRBV7-9 to TRBJ2-7, with 12 positions matching TRBD2. This CDR3 is built from 16 residues. CDR1 SEHNR and CDR2 FQNEAQ come from the germline V gene (reference sequence). Unmatched junction bases numbered 5, after V lost 5 bases and J lost 0 bases. In nucleotides, the CDR3 is TGTGCCAGCAGCCTACCGACTAGCGGGAGCTCCTACGAGCAGTACTTC. Its translation is CASSLPTSGSSYEQYF.

The V call is TRBV4-1, the J call TRBJ1-1; D is ambiguous. Germline V gene lookup returns CDR1 MGHRA and CDR2 YSYEKL. Trimming cost V 1 base and J 1 base, with 10 bases left between them. This CDR3 spans 15 amino acids. Here the CDR3 DNA reads TGCGCCAGCAGCCAAGGGCGGTATTCGAACACTGAAGCTTTCTTT. Protein product: CASSQGRYSNTEAFF.

The V call is TRBV11-2, the J call TRBJ2-7; 9 bases agree with TRBD1. The germline V gene encodes CDR1 SGHAT and CDR2 FQNNGV. V lost 4 bases and J lost 2; bases outside the gene matches: 9. The CDR3 runs to 16 residues. The chain's CDR3 is CASSSRDRTGAYEQYF. The CDR3 DNA reads TGTGCCAGCAGCTCACGAGATCGGACAGGGGCCTACGAGCAGTACTTC. Full variable domain (outside the CDR3, taken from reference TRBV11-2 and TRBJ2-7): EAGVAQSPRYKIIEKRQSVAFWCNPISGHATLYWYQQILGQGPKLLIQFQNNGVVDDSQLPKDRFSAERLKGVDSTLKIQPAKLEDSAVYLCASSSRDRTGAYEQYFGPGTRLTVT.